The clone carrying this TCR beta chain was seen a few times. This sample stems from a study of Graves' ophthalmopathy and Graves' hyperthyroidism. The stable label applied to hyperthyroidism with no ophthalmopathy within 18 months of follow-up. Serum thyroxine and TRAb, along with clinical symptoms, thyroid ultrasound and orbital computed tomography, were what diagnosis relied on. Amplification of TCR beta CDR3 regions used RNA transcripts. In the first round, RT-PCR was carried out with HTBI primers, and a multiplex PCR formed the second round. TCRdb reanalysed the multiplex PCR reads using MiXCR and keeps one entry per CDR3 protein. The data contain 300,000 to 400,000 distinct CDR3 sequences, approximately 17% of them singletons. V dropped 2 bases and J dropped 0 bases, with 8 bases sitting between them. This CDR3 spans 14 amino acids. The germline V gene has CDR1 KGHSH and CDR2 LQKENI.

The sample taken for sequencing was peripheral blood. This chain joins TRBV18 and TRBJ2-7; TRBD2 might be the D (6 bases). This TCR was sampled from an adult woman with stable Graves' hyperthyroidism. CDR3 region: CASSPSGLSYEQYF. DNA for the CDR3: TGTGCCAGCTCACCATCGGGACTCTCCTACGAGCAGTACTTC.